What follows describes a single T cell receptor beta chain. This specimen comes from a study of technical replicates of blood from several donors. V lost 5 bases and J lost 6; bases outside the gene matches: 13. This CDR3 spans 18 amino acids. Germline V lookup: CDR1 SGHVS, CDR2 FNYEAQ. Some clones are missing from TCRdb's copy, which holds only in-frame ones; the method was immunoSEQ multiplex PCR. The sample has roughly 76,000 clones, 85% to 95% seen once. Sequences were obtained from T cells isolated from PBMCs. This sequence joins TRBV7-6 and TRBJ2-1, with 13 nucleotides matching TRBD2. The receptor was isolated from a human donor in good health. CDR3 sequence reads: CASSLPRGLAGAFNEQFF. As DNA, the CDR3 is TGTGCCAGCAGCCTACCCCGAGGACTAGCGGGAGCGTTCAATGAGCAGTTCTTC. The full variable domain, with the rest looked up from reference TRBV7-6 and TRBJ2-1, is GAGVSQSPRYKVTKRGQDVALRCDPISGHVSLYWYRQALGQGPEFLTYFNYEAQQDKSGLPNDRFSAERPEGSISTLTIQRTEQRDSAMYRCASSLPRGLAGAFNEQFFGPGTRLTVL.